This note documents a single T cell receptor (beta chain) sequence. Germline assignment: CDR1 SGDLS and CDR2 YYNGEE. Germline trimming cut 2 bases from V and 0 bases from J; bases unmatched to any gene: 5. The CDR3 has 15 amino acids. These data belong to a study of radiation and T cells in renal cell carcinoma. The time point is: blood 4 weeks post-SBRT, at nephrectomy. The treatment is: 15 Gy SBRT to primary tumor, nephrectomy 4 weeks later. Nephrectomy followed 15 Gy stereotactic body radiation by 4 weeks. TCRdb's copy holds only in-frame clones and misses some; the assay was immunoSEQ multiplex PCR. The sample includes approximately 150,000 clones, 70% to 90% seen only once; the top ten take about 17%.

The sample here was blood, taken from a patient whose treatment included radiotherapy and nephrectomy. V gene TRBV9 combines with J gene TRBJ2-7, with TRBD1 matching 7 bases. This clonotype was obtained from a woman between 50 and 59 years old with renal cell carcinoma. DNA for the CDR3: TGTGCCAGCAGCGTGGGGACAGACTTCTCCTACGAGCAGTACTTC. Its translation: CASSVGTDFSYEQYF. Supplemented by reference TRBV9 and TRBJ2-7, the full variable domain reads DSGVTQTPKHLITATGQRVTLRCSPRSGDLSVYWYQQSLDQGLQFLIQYYNGEERAKGNILERFSAQQFPDLHSELNLSSLELGDSALYFCASSVGTDFSYEQYFGPGTRLTVT.